The clone carrying this T cell receptor (beta chain) was seen once. The data were obtained in a study of blood T cell repertoires in COVID-19. Study information: The origin of the acute and convalescent COVID-19 samples was the United States, Italy and Spain.

V was clipped by 4 bases and J by 3 bases; unmatched bases: 6. Per germline, CDR1 MNHEY and CDR2 SVGAGI. The CDR3 has 16 residues. Method: immunoSEQ multiplex PCR; TCRdb's copy keeps in-frame clones and lacks some. The data show approximately 360,000 clones, with 80% to 90% seen just once and around 1.2% held by the top ten. The sample taken for sequencing was peripheral blood. The source of this sequence is a man aged 35 to 55 with acute or convalescent COVID-19. The chain links TRBV6-5 to TRBJ2-2; 9 bases map to TRBD2. CDR3 nucleotide sequence: TGTGCCAGCAGTTGGATTAGCGGGAGTTACACCGGGGAGCTGTTTTTT. It translates to CASSWISGSYTGELFF.